This is a list of T cell receptor beta chains from one sample in a study of early T cells in non-severe SARS-CoV-2 infection. Using its own MiXCR run on the 5' RACE reads, TCRdb lists one record per CDR3 protein. The sample has 23,000 or so distinct CDR3 sequences; about 5.3% are singletons. The sample was whole blood. The source of these receptors is an adult who was a healthcare worker with PCR-confirmed SARS-CoV-2 infection or an uninfected control (not recorded which). Both conserved end residues are part of each CDR3. The order of the fields is CDR3 protein, CDR3 length, J gene, V gene.

CDR3: CSARDRGYNEQFF
length: 13
J: TRBJ2-1
V: TRBV20-1

CDR3: CASSPSDQNTGELFF
length: 15
J: TRBJ2-2
V: TRBV7-9

CDR3: CASSVASTGGIGNEQFF
length: 17
J: TRBJ2-1
V: TRBV9

CDR3: CASSRGGTVYNEQFF
length: 15
J: TRBJ2-1
V: TRBV6-2/TRBV6-3

CDR3: CASRPSGDGNTIYF
length: 14
J: TRBJ1-3
V: TRBV6-5

CDR3: CAISDPLLESYNEQFF
length: 16
J: TRBJ2-1
V: TRBV10-3

CDR3: CASSQVLAGGSNEQFF
length: 16
J: TRBJ2-1
V: TRBV3-1

CDR3: CASTKRRGSSYGYTF
length: 15
J: TRBJ1-2
V: TRBV21-1

CDR3: CASSRSWGDRGYNEQFF
length: 17
J: TRBJ2-1
V: TRBV23-1

CDR3: CASSLGTGFPYNEQFF
length: 16
J: TRBJ2-1
V: TRBV27

CDR3: CASSLVPAGGYSYNEQFF
length: 18
J: TRBJ2-1
V: TRBV11-2

CDR3: CASSYSGRTNNEQFF
length: 15
J: TRBJ2-1
V: TRBV6-2/TRBV6-3

CDR3: CAAGLAGINEQFF
length: 13
J: TRBJ2-1
V: TRBV3-1

CDR3: CASSAPPGAYEQFF
length: 14
J: TRBJ2-1
V: TRBV7-2

CDR3: CASSLPTSGALGEQFF
length: 16
J: TRBJ2-1
V: TRBV12-3/TRBV12-4

CDR3: CASSNRYNEQFF
length: 12
J: TRBJ2-1
V: TRBV3-1

CDR3: CSATADTDTQYF
length: 12
J: TRBJ2-3
V: TRBV20-1

CDR3: CATSEPGTEAFF
length: 12
J: TRBJ1-1
V: TRBV28

CDR3: CASSQKLAGGPDTQYF
length: 16
J: TRBJ2-3
V: TRBV4-3

CDR3: CSAPTGRNSPLHF
length: 13
J: TRBJ1-6
V: TRBV20-1

CDR3: CASSEWYEQYF
length: 11
J: TRBJ2-7
V: TRBV6-1

CDR3: CASSPLQGTNTEAFF
length: 15
J: TRBJ1-1
V: TRBV18

CDR3: CASSLGRGTEAFF
length: 13
J: TRBJ1-1
V: TRBV5-1

CDR3: CASSSDSNQPQHF
length: 13
J: TRBJ1-5
V: TRBV7-6

CDR3: CASSEGQGADTQYF
length: 14
J: TRBJ2-3
V: TRBV6-1

CDR3: CATSDMDKDYNEQFF
length: 15
J: TRBJ2-1
V: TRBV24-1